The TCR beta chain under discussion was sequenced for a study of STAT5B mutations in CD4+ large granular lymphocyte leukemia (dated by TCRdb to between 2020 and 2023). Study-wide context: Among the healthy controls, the CDR3 'QG' motif was associated with a particular HLA allele. Flow cytometry on FACSCanto II or FACSVerse confirmed that purified fractions exceeded 95% purity among lymphocytes. The study compared the TCRbeta repertoires of patients with CD4+ T-cell large granular lymphocyte leukemia against the TCRbeta repertoires of healthy blood donors.

From cysteine to phenylalanine, the CDR3 is 14 amino acids long. Here the CDR3 DNA is all that survives: 42 bases in frame from base 1. V loses 5 bases at its end and J loses 5 bases; junction bases beyond the gene matches: 6. The germline V gene (reference sequence) gives CDR1 as LNHDA and CDR2 as SQIVND. General findings and caveats noted by the study authors: The data were not HLA-matched, and the higher clonality in CD4+ T-LGLL than in CD8+ T-LGLL could be due to the relatively small sample size. Enrichment of TRBV06-family usage was observed among the top patient clones (8/27) relative to healthy controls (2/35). CD4-sorted patient repertoires appeared more clonal than healthy CD4+ repertoires, and this difference persisted after removing the putative leukemic clones. The main leukemic clonotypes were found to be private to each patient, although 25% of the main leukemic clonotypes were detected at low frequency in the non-leukemic repertoires of other patients.

Comments on this clone: No cognate antigen has been identified for it. No qualities accompany the bases; no much larger clone lies one base away.

The immunoSEQ assay at survey resolution was used to sequence TCRbeta rearrangements from genomic DNA. Per the source publication's procedure: A lowest detectable productive clonotype frequency of 2.59 x 10-5 was observed in the TCR sequencing data. Only productive TCRbeta rearrangements, defined as complete and in-frame sequences, were included in the analyses. Simpson clonality, calculated in the immunoSEQ Analyzer version 3.0, was used as the measure of sample clonality. Based on frequency, clones were grouped as very rare, small, medium, large (1-20%) or hyperexpanded (>20%). Generation probabilities were estimated with OLGA 1.2.3, V-gene circos plots were made with VDJtools, specificities were looked up in VDJdb, and CDR3 motifs were identified with GLIPH. Here the immuneACCESS table is served through TCRdb, limited to in-frame sequences with V and J called. Missing clones are a known gap in these copies; in checked studies unresolved V genes cover under half, and the rest lacks a known reason. That table gives V, J and clone size, and the DNA gave D and trimming. Recorded for this sample are roughly 34,000 clones; just over 75% of them occurred a single time. The ten top clones hold more than 6% of the sample.

Healthy controls were roughly 40 blood donors whose buffy coats came from the Finnish Red Cross blood service. All TCR-sequenced material derived from peripheral blood: patient blood samples and healthy donor buffy coats. Ficoll-Hypaque gradient centrifugation was used to isolate peripheral blood mononuclear cells. CD4+ cells were purified magnetically from the buffy coats of healthy controls. The Gentra Puregene Cell and Tissue kit was used to extract genomic DNA, and a Qubit 2.0 fluorometer was used to measure the amount of genomic DNA. The receptor was derived from a human donor in good health. Sequenced sample: CD4+ T cells from blood buffy coats. Recombination joined TRBV19 with TRBJ2-5, with 9 bases aligning to TRBD1. The nucleotide sequence is given as TGTGCCAGTAGTGGCCGGGACAGGGTGGAGACCCAGTACTTC. It is translated as CASSGRDRVETQYF.